This T cell receptor (beta chain) was documented in a study of Graves' ophthalmopathy and Graves' hyperthyroidism. Turning to the study itself: Peripheral blood was gathered at first diagnosis, ahead of any treatment whatsoever.

Other autoimmune diseases, uncontrolled infections, pregnancy and lactation each led to patient exclusion. Establishment of the diagnosis relied upon clinical symptoms, serum thyroxine, TRAb, thyroid ultrasound and orbital computed tomography. Scientists amplified the TCR beta CDR3 regions from RNA transcripts. RT-PCR was first run with HTBI primers, then multiplex PCR in a second round. TCRdb ran MiXCR on the multiplex PCR reads and lists one entry per CDR3 protein. The sample has 650,000 to 800,000 distinct CDR3 sequences; roughly two fifths are singletons. On this clonotype itself: The antigen is unknown.

The CDR3 has 18 residues. Germline lookup yields CDR1 DFQATT and CDR2 SNEGSKA (reference sequence). V was shortened by 1 base and J by 4 bases, with 26 bases between the two germline ends. Study-level points and caveats: Blood repertoires reportedly contained most expanded thyroid clonotypes above 0.001 frequency.

The rearrangement uses TRBV20-1 and TRBJ2-7; D may be TRBD1 (6 bases). Sample: peripheral blood. This TCR was sampled from an adult man with Graves' ophthalmopathy. The CDR3 loop is CSARVWIPGHAVPYEQYF. DNA of the CDR3: TGCAGTGCTAGAGTCTGGATCCCGGGACACGCGGTACCTTACGAGCAGTACTTC.